One sample yielded the 18 T cell receptor beta chains listed below, sequenced in a study of Graves' ophthalmopathy and Graves' hyperthyroidism. Investigators amplified TCR beta CDR3 regions from RNA transcripts. HTBI-primed first-round RT-PCR preceded second-round multiplex PCR. TCRdb independently ran MiXCR on the multiplex PCR reads; one entry per CDR3 protein. The sample includes tens of thousands of distinct CDR3 sequences, roughly half of them seen just once. The source material was peripheral blood. These receptors originate from an adult woman with Graves' ophthalmopathy.

J is TRBJ1-1 and V is TRBV19, with a possible D match to TRBD1 (5 bases). Germline-derived CDR1 and CDR2 are LNHDA and SQIVND (reference sequence). The V end lost 5 bases, the J end lost 4 bases, and 8 bases lay between the germline ends. CDR3 size: 12 residues. CDR3 bases: TGTGCCAGTAGTTTTCAGGGCACTGAAGCTTTCTTT. Encoded protein: CASSFQGTEAFF.

About this clonotype itself: One end of the junction fails to match germline, which may point to a read error. The rearrangement links TRBV20-1 to TRBJ2-2, with TRBD2 matching over 7 bases. The CDR3 is made up of 14 amino acids. Germline V gene data show CDR1 as DFQATT and CDR2 as SNEGSKA (reference sequence). CDR3 region: CSALAGENTRELFF. The CDR3 region has the DNA TGTAGTGCCTTGGCGGGAGAGAACACCCGGGAGCTGTTTTTT.

Worth noting for this clonotype: One junction end disagrees with the germline gene, perhaps due to a read error. The J gene is TRBJ2-7, the V gene TRBV19; D is undetermined. The CDR3 consists of 12 residues. The germline V gene encodes CDR1 LNHDA and CDR2 SQIVND (reference sequence). The DNA for the CDR3 is TGTGCCAGTAGTACATACCCCGGAGAGCGGTACTTC. This codes for CASSTYPGERYF.

Note on this clonotype: The CDR3 ends on some other residue instead of the conserved phenylalanine or tryptophan, so this is likely a read error. This chain uses TRBV20-1 with TRBJ2-2, with 7 bases identical to TRBD2. Per the germline V gene, CDR1 is DFQATT and CDR2 is SNEGSKA (reference sequence). The CDR3 loop spans 15 amino acids. The CDR3 spells CSARRSSGLGGELFS. As DNA, the CDR3 is TGCAGCGCTAGGAGGTCTAGCGGCCTGGGCGGGGAGCTGTTTTCT.

This clonotype was seen ten or more times. The chain couples TRBV7-3 to TRBJ2-1; the match to TRBD1 covers 7 bases. CDR3 size: 14 residues. V lost 5 bases to trimming and J lost 5 bases; unmatched junction nucleotides: 6. Germline CDR1 and CDR2: SGHTA and FQGTGA. CDR3 nucleotide sequence: TGTGCCAGCAGCACCGACAGGGACCACAATGAGCAGTTCTTC. Amino acids: CASSTDRDHNEQFF.

The chain combines TRBV10-2 with TRBJ1-4; 7 positions match TRBD1. The germline CDR1 and CDR2 sequences are WSHSY and SAAADI. This CDR3 spans 14 amino acids. The V and J ends lost 8 bases and 2 bases, in that order; junction bases with no gene match: 5. The CDR3, as DNA: TGCGCCAGCCTTCCGGGACAGACTAATGAAAAACTGTTTTTT. Its translation is CASLPGQTNEKLFF.

This clonotype was seen many times. This chain connects TRBV5-8 to TRBJ2-1, with D perhaps TRBD2 (6 bases). Deletions cut 0 bases from V and 10 bases from J, with 14 bases between. The CDR3 is 14 residues long. The germline gives CDR1 SGHTS, CDR2 YDEGEE. The CDR3 protein is CASSLVVGEAEQFF. CDR3 sequence (DNA): TGTGCCAGCAGCTTGGTAGTAGGGGAGGCAGAGCAGTTCTTC.

This clonotype occurred many times. This rearrangement joins TRBV11-3 to TRBJ2-1; 8 bases are shared with TRBD2. CDR1 and CDR2 (germline): SGHNT, YENEEA. V gave up 5 bases and J gave up 0 bases; unmatched junction bases: 9. CDR3 length: 17 amino acids. CDR3 DNA sequence: TGTGCCAGCAGCCCGGGGGGGGGCCTGAGCTCCTACAATGAGCAGTTCTTC. As protein: CASSPGGGLSSYNEQFF.

This clonotype was counted many times. The V call is TRBV5-5, the J call TRBJ1-4; a possible D gene is TRBD1 (5 bases). From germline, CDR1 is SGHKS and CDR2 YYEKEE (reference sequence). This CDR3 is built from 13 residues. With 0 bases removed from V and 7 bases from J, the gap between germline ends came to 7 bases. This chain's CDR3 is CASSLEQGEKLFF. CDR3 nucleotide sequence: TGTGCCAGCAGCTTGGAGCAGGGTGAAAAACTGTTTTTT.

J is TRBJ2-7 and V is TRBV20-1; 7 bases match TRBD1. The V gene end was trimmed by 6 bases and the J gene end by 4 bases; junction bases not matched to a gene: 6. The CDR3 covers 12 residues. Germline CDR1 DFQATT, CDR2 SNEGSKA (reference sequence). In nucleotides, the CDR3 is TGCAGTGCCGGGACAGCCGATTACGAGCAGTACTTC. This sequence encodes CSAGTADYEQYF.

This clonotype was counted ten times or more. This chain joins TRBV29-1 and TRBJ2-5, with 10 bases lining up with TRBD2. After removal of 4 bases from V and 10 bases from J, the junction contained 21 bases not matched to a gene. From germline, CDR1 is SQVTM and CDR2 ANQGSEA. CDR3 length: 17 residues. CDR3 protein: CSVVGPGERGGPGGQYF. The DNA of the CDR3 is TGCAGCGTTGTGGGGCCAGGCGAGCGGGGGGGCCCCGGTGGCCAGTACTTC.

This clonotype was picked up a small number of times. The genes are TRBV27 and TRBJ2-1, with 8 positions matching TRBD1. The CDR3 runs 15 residues. The V and J ends lost 5 bases and 5 bases, in that order; junction bases with no gene match: 8. Germline V gene data show CDR1 as MNHEY and CDR2 as SMNVEV (reference sequence). Written as DNA, the CDR3 is TGTGCCAGCAGTCCCGCAGGGGGCATCCACAATGAGCAGTTCTTC. It translates to CASSPAGGIHNEQFF.

In its sample, this clonotype was seen once. The genes are TRBV20-1 and TRBJ2-2; unclear D gene. This CDR3 comprises 12 residues. Germline CDR1 reads DFQATT; CDR2 reads SNEGSKA (reference sequence). Deletions cut 0 bases from V and 9 bases from J, with 8 bases between. CDR3 in amino acids: CSARDTARELFF. The CDR3 nucleotides are TGCAGTGCTAGAGATACCGCCAGGGAGCTGTTTTTT.

There are many counts of this clonotype. This rearrangement joins TRBV28 to TRBJ2-1; no definite D call. This CDR3 has 14 residues. Germline-derived CDR1 and CDR2 are MDHEN and SYDVKM. V was trimmed by 5 bases and J by 5 bases, leaving 13 bases between them. Here the CDR3 DNA reads TGTGCCAGCAGTCCGGCCGGATCCCACAATGAGCAGTTCTTC. Protein: CASSPAGSHNEQFF.

A note on this clonotype: An end of the junction does not agree with germline; a read error may underlie this. The chain joins TRBV7-2 to TRBJ1-4; possibly TRBD1 for D (5 bases). Germline V gene lookup returns CDR1 SGHTA and CDR2 FQGNSA. CDR3 length equals 15 residues. The CDR3 region is CASNPGRQINEKLFF. CDR3 coding DNA: TGTGCCAGCAACCCGGGACGTCAGATTAATGAGAAACTGTTTTTT.

The chain uses TRBV9 and TRBJ2-7; D remains ambiguous. This CDR3 has 14 residues. CDR1 SGDLS and CDR2 YYNGEE come from the germline V gene. V was shortened by 10 bases and J by 0 bases, with 17 bases between the two germline ends. For the CDR3, the DNA is TGTGCCGGCGGCGTCATGGCTAGCTCCTACGAGCAGTACTTC. Its protein is CAGGVMASSYEQYF.

This clonotype was seen ten or more times. This chain joins TRBV11-1 and TRBJ2-7; TRBD2 matches at 10 bases. Germline V lookup: CDR1 SGHAT, CDR2 FQDESV (reference sequence). V trimming: 3 bases; J trimming: 4 bases; junction bases outside the gene matches: 6. The CDR3 totals 15 residues. DNA of the CDR3: TGTGCCAGCAGCTTTTCTAGCGGGAGTCGGTACGAGCAGTACTTC. Its protein is CASSFSSGSRYEQYF.

This clonotype came up many times. The chain employs TRBV5-8 and TRBJ2-1; either TRBD1 or TRBD2 may supply D (5 bases each). V shed 4 bases and J shed 6 bases, with 20 bases lying between them. The CDR3 extends over 16 amino acids. Germline CDR1 reads SGHTS; CDR2 reads YDEGEE. As DNA, the CDR3 is TGTGCCAGCAGCATTCCCGGGACCCCTACCGCCAATGAGCAGTTCTTC. Encoded protein: CASSIPGTPTANEQFF.